One and the same sample provided the 2 T cell receptor beta chains below, sequenced in a study of blood T cell repertoires in COVID-19. The table came from immunoSEQ multiplex PCR; TCRdb's copy has only in-frame clones and leaves some out. The table has about 320,000 clones, roughly nine tenths seen once; the top ten hold about 5%. The sequenced sample was PBMCs or T cells enriched from blood (not recorded which). Every receptor here comes from a man aged 60 to 75 who had recovered from COVID-19.

The rearrangement uses TRBV5-1 and TRBJ1-2, with 7 bases lining up with TRBD1. Trimming took 4 bases from V and 7 from J; bases not matched to a gene: 13. The CDR3 is 15 amino acids. Germline V CDR1 and CDR2: SGHRS, YFSETQ. CDR3 bases: TGCGCCAGCAGCGAAGAATACCGGGACAGTATTGGCTACACCTTC. This translates into CASSEEYRDSIGYTF.

V gene TRBV6-5 combines with J gene TRBJ2-1, with 11 bases lining up with TRBD2. From germline, CDR1 is MNHEY and CDR2 SVGAGI. There are 15 residues in the CDR3. V lost 5 bases and J lost 4; bases outside the gene matches: 4. The CDR3 region is CASSTVAGGYNEQFF. CDR3 bases: TGTGCCAGCAGTACCGTAGCGGGAGGGTACAATGAGCAGTTCTTC.